This T cell receptor (beta chain) derives from a study of OX40 agonist ivuxolimab in advanced cancers. Overall study findings and caveats: Certain nonresponders likewise exhibited a low normalized T-cell clonal expansion. Some of the lowest clonal expansion was seen in partial responders at 0.1-3.0 mg/kg.

As regards this clone: Its antigen remains unknown.

Clones were read by immunoSEQ multiplex PCR, and TCRdb kept only the in-frame ones, dropping some. Of 65,000 to 75,000 clones detected, roughly 80% appear once; the ten largest clones hold more than 6.5%. There are 15 residues in the CDR3. From germline, CDR1 is SGHVS and CDR2 FNYEAQ. The V gene lost 0 bases and the J gene lost 4 bases, with 12 bases spanning the gap. This chain uses TRBV7-6 with TRBJ2-5, with D possibly matching TRBD1 (5 bases). This TCR derives from an adult with an advanced solid tumor such as melanoma, head and neck, liver or kidney cancer. The sequencing here drew on CD4+ or CD8+ T cells sorted from blood, taken in a trial of the OX40 agonist ivuxolimab. The CDR3, as DNA: TGTGCCAGCAGCTTAGCCAATGTGGGGCGAGAGACCCAGTACTTC. It codes for CASSLANVGRETQYF.